A selection of T cell receptor beta chains follows, all from one sample in a study of T cell repertoires in aging, cancer and after chemotherapy. Each CDR3 protein is one row after TCRdb ran MiXCR on the multiplex PCR reads. The data contain about 13,000 distinct CDR3 sequences, approximately 28% of them seen just once; the ten biggest clones take up roughly a tenth. The specimen was blood. The source is a human donor with a blood cancer. The CDR3 runs from the conserved cysteine through the conserved F or W. A D gene is named only where the DNA matches it firmly. The listing skips clone size in some rows; elsewhere it reads once, few, many or a size class.

size,D,J,V,CDR3,DNA
.,.,TRBJ1-1,TRBV4-2,CASSQFITSNTEAFF,TGTGCCAGCAGCCAGTTTATTACTTCGAACACTGAAGCTTTCTTT
once,.,TRBJ1-2,TRBV7-6,CASSFPRDTSQGYGYTF,TGTGCCAGCAGCTTCCCTCGGGACACCAGTCAGGGCTATGGCTACACCTTC
few,.,TRBJ1-1,TRBV19,CASEVAQGPAVTEAFF,TGTGCCAGTGAGGTGGCACAGGGCCCAGCCGTCACTGAAGCTTTCTTT
.,.,TRBJ2-3,TRBV4-3,CASSQVMEDTQYF,TGCGCCAGCAGCCAAGTTATGGAAGATACGCAGTATTTT
medium-sized,.,TRBJ1-2,TRBV19,CASKRSAGESYGYTF,TGTGCCAGTAAGCGTTCGGCAGGGGAGAGTTATGGCTACACCTTC
.,TRBD2,TRBJ2-7,TRBV5-1,CASSLDGTSGTSYEQYF,TGCGCCAGCAGCCTAGATGGGACTAGCGGAACTTCCTACGAGCAGTACTTC
.,.,TRBJ1-1,TRBV12-3/TRBV12-4,CASSPYRLGMGRRYTEAFF,TGTGCCAGCAGTCCCTACCGTTTAGGAATGGGCAGGCGTTACACTGAAGCTTTCTTT
.,.,TRBJ2-1,TRBV27,CASSFCDEQFF,TGTGCCAGCAGTTTTTGCGATGAGCAGTTCTTC
many,TRBD1,TRBJ1-2,TRBV6-2/TRBV6-3,CASYTGRQGVYTF,TGTGCCAGCTACACCGGGCGACAGGGGGTGTACACCTTC
once,.,TRBJ2-5,TRBV20-1,CSAPEGGRETQYF,TGCAGTGCTCCCGAAGGGGGGCGGGAGACCCAGTACTTC
.,TRBD1,TRBJ1-2,TRBV6-4,CASSDGTGGFGGYTF,TGTGCCAGCAGTGACGGGACAGGGGGCTTTGGTGGCTACACCTTC
medium-sized,TRBD2,TRBJ2-3,TRBV12-3/TRBV12-4,CASSFWLAGNTDTQYF,TGTGCCAGCAGTTTTTGGTTAGCGGGGAACACAGATACGCAGTATTTT
medium-sized,TRBD1,TRBJ2-1,TRBV19,CASSEDRGGYNEQFF,TGTGCCAGTAGTGAAGACAGGGGGGGTTACAATGAGCAGTTCTTC
.,.,TRBJ1-5,TRBV7-2,CASSFPGLNQPQHF,TGTGCCAGCAGCTTCCCAGGGCTGAATCAGCCCCAGCATTTT
.,.,TRBJ2-7,TRBV20-1,CSALEGGLPYEQYF,TGCAGTGCCCTAGAGGGGGGGCTCCCCTACGAGCAGTACTTC
.,.,TRBJ2-2,TRBV10-2,CASMSAGELFF,TGCGCCAGCATGTCAGCCGGGGAGCTGTTTTTT
few,TRBD1,TRBJ1-5,TRBV18,CASLRQGRDQPQHF,TGTGCCAGCCTCCGACAGGGGAGAGATCAGCCCCAGCATTTT
few,.,TRBJ2-1,TRBV6-4,CASSDSIGDEQFF,TGTGCCAGCAGTGACAGCATTGGAGATGAGCAGTTCTTC
once,.,TRBJ2-1,TRBV6-1,CASSPLEGSSYNEQFF,TGTGCCAGCAGTCCCTTGGAGGGGAGCTCCTACAATGAGCAGTTCTTC
.,.,TRBJ2-1,TRBV4-2,CASSQDSTSRTIYNEQFF,TGCGCCAGCAGCCAAGACTCCACTTCCAGGACAATCTACAATGAGCAGTTCTTC
.,.,TRBJ2-7,TRBV20-1,CSVITERGFYEQYF,TGCAGTGTCATCACGGAGAGAGGATTCTACGAGCAGTACTTC
medium-sized,TRBD1,TRBJ2-3,TRBV19,CASSPLTGGGSFPQYF,TGTGCCAGTAGTCCCCTAACAGGGGGCGGCTCCTTTCCGCAGTATTTT
many,.,TRBJ1-1,TRBV6-1,CASSQTGHQNTEAFF,TGTGCCAGCAGTCAAACGGGACACCAGAACACTGAAGCTTTCTTT
.,.,TRBJ2-3,TRBV11-3,CASSLDRGTDTQYF,TGTGCCAGCAGCTTAGATCGGGGCACAGATACGCAGTATTTT
few,.,TRBJ2-5,TRBV6-5,CASSYAGPYQETQYF,TGTGCCAGCAGTTACGCTGGCCCTTACCAAGAGACCCAGTACTTC
once,.,TRBJ2-7,TRBV5-6,CASISTGQPYYEQYF,TGTGCCAGCATCTCGACCGGACAACCGTACTACGAGCAGTACTTC
.,.,TRBJ2-5,TRBV7-9,CASSTRLERPYF,TGTGCCAGCAGCACACGACTCGAGCGACCCTACTTC